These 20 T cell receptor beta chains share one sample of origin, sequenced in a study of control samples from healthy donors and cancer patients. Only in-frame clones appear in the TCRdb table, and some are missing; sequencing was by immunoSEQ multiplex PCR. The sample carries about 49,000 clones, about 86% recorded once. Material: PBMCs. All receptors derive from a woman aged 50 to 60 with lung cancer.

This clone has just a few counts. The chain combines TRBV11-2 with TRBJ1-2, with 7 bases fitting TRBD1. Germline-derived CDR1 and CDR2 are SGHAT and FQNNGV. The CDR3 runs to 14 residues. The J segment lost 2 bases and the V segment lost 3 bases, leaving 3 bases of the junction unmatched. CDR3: CASSFDRVNYGYTF. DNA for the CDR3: TGTGCCAGCAGCTTCGACAGGGTGAACTATGGCTACACCTTC.

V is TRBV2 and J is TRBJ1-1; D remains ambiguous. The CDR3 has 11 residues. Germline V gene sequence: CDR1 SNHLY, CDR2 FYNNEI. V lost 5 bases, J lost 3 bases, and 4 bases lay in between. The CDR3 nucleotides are TGTGCCAGCAGTCGTGACACTGAAGCTTTCTTT. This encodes CASSRDTEAFF.

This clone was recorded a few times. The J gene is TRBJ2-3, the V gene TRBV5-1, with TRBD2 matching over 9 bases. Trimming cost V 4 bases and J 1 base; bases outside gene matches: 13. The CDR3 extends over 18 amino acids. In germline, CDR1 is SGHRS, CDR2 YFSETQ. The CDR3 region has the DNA TGCGCCAGCAGCCGGTCTAGCGGGGCTTTGCTCGGCACAGATACGCAGTATTTT. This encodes CASSRSSGALLGTDTQYF.

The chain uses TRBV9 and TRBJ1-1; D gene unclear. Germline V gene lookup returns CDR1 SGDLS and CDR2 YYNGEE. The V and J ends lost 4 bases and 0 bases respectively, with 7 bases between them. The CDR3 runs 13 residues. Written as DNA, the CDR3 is TGTGCCAGCAGCCTACATATGAACACTGAAGCTTTCTTT. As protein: CASSLHMNTEAFF.

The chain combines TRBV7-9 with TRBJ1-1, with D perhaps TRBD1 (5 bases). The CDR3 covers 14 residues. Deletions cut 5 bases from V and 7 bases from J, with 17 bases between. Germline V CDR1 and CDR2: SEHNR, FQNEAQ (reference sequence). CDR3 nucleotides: TGTGCCAGCAGCGACTCCGGGACGCTTATTGAAGCTTTCTTT. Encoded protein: CASSDSGTLIEAFF.

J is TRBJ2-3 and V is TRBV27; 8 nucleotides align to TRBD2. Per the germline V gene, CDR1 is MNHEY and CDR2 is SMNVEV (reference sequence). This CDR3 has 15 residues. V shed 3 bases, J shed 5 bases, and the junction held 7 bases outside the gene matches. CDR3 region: CASSLATGGLDTQYF. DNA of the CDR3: TGTGCCAGCAGTTTGGCTACGGGGGGGCTAGATACGCAGTATTTT.

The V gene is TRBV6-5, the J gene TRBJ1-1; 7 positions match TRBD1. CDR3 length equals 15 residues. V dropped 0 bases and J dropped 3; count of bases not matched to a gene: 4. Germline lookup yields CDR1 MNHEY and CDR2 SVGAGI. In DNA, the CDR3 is TGTGCCAGCAGTTACTCGGCTCAGGGGGACACTGAAGCTTTCTTT. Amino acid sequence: CASSYSAQGDTEAFF.

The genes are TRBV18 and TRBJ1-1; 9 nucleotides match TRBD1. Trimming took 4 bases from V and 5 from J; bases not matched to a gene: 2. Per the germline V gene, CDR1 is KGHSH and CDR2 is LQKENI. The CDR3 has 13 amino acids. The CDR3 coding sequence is TGTGCCAGCTCACTTGGACAGGGGACTGAAGCTTTCTTT. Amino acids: CASSLGQGTEAFF.

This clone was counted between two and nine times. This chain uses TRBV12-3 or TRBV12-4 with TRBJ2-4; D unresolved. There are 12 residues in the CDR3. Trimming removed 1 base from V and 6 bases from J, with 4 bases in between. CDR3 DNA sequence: TGTGCCAGCAGTTTAGTGGGAAACATTCAGTACTTC. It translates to CASSLVGNIQYF.

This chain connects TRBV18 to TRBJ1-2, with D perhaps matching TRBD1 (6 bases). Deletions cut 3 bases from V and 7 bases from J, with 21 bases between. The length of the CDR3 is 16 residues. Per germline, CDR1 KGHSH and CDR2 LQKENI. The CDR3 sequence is CASSPTKKETGSGYTF. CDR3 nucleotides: TGTGCCAGCTCACCTACTAAAAAAGAAACAGGGAGTGGCTACACCTTC.

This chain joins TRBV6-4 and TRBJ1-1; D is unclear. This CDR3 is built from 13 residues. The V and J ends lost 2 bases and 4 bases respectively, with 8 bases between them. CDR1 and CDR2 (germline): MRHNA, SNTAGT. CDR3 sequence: CASSDEGGTEAFF. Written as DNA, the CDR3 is TGTGCCAGCAGTGACGAGGGAGGCACTGAAGCTTTCTTT.

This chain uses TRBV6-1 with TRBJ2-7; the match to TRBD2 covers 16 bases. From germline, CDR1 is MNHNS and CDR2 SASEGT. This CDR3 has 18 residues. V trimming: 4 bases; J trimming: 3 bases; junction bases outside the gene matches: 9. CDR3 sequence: CASSGGTSGGAGGYEQYF. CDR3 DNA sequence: TGTGCCAGCAGTGGAGGGACTAGCGGGGGGGCCGGCGGCTACGAGCAGTACTTC.

CDR3: CASSVGSDTAYNEQFF. Here the CDR3 DNA reads TGTGCCAGCAGCGTAGGTTCGGACACAGCCTACAATGAGCAGTTCTTC. The chain joins TRBV9 to TRBJ2-1, with D maybe TRBD1 (5 bases). This CDR3 is 16 amino acids long. CDR1 SGDLS and CDR2 YYNGEE come from the germline V gene. Trimming took off 0 bases at V and 2 bases at J, with 12 bases between the two ends.

The CDR3 bases are TGTGCCAGCAGCGTTGGAAGGTTTGACATTCAGTACTTC. Its translation: CASSVGRFDIQYF. The rearrangement joins TRBV9 to TRBJ2-4; D is uncertain. Deletions cut 2 bases from V and 8 bases from J, with 11 bases between. The CDR3 has 13 amino acids. From germline, CDR1 is SGDLS and CDR2 YYNGEE.

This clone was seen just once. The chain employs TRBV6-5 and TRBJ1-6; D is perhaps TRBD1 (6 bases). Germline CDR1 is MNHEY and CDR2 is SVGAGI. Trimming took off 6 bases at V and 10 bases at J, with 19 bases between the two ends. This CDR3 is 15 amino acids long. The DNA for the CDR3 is TGTGCCAGCAGCCGCTCCAGGGGCCAGGGGTCACCCCTCCACTTT. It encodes CASSRSRGQGSPLHF.

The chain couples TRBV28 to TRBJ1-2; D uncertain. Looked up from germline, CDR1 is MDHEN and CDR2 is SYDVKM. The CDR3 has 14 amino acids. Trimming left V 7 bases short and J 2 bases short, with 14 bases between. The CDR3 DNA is TGTGCCAGCATCCCCGGGCAGGTCAACTATGGCTACACCTTC. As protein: CASIPGQVNYGYTF.

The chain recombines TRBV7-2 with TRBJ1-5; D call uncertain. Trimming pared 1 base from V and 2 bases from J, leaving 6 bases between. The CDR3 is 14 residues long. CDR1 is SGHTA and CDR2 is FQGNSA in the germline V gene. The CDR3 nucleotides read TGTGCCAGCAGCTTAGAAGAGGGCAATCAGCCCCAGCATTTT. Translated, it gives CASSLEEGNQPQHF.

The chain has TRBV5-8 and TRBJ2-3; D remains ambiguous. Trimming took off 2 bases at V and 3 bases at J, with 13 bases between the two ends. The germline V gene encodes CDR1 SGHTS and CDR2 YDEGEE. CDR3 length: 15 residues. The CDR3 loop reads CASSFRAVGTDTQYF. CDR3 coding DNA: TGTGCCAGCAGCTTTCGGGCAGTCGGAACAGATACGCAGTATTTT.

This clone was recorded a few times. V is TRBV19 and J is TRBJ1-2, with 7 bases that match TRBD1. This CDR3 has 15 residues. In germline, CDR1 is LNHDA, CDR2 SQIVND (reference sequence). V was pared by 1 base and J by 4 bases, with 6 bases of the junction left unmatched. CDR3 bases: TGTGCCAGTAGTATAGGGGACAGTGGATCCTATGGCTACACCTTC. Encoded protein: CASSIGDSGSYGYTF.

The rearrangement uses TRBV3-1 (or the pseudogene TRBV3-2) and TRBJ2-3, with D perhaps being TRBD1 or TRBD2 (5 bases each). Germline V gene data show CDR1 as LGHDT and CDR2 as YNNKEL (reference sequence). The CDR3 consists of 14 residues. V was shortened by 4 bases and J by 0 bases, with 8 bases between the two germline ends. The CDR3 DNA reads TGTGCCAGCAGCCGGGACGCCAGCACAGATACGCAGTATTTT. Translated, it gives CASSRDASTDTQYF.